The clone carrying this T cell receptor (beta chain) was observed a handful of times. Its antigen is undetermined. The data derive from a study of CD8 T cells in ankylosing spondylitis. Overall study results and limits: Enrichment of disease-linked clones was reportedly significant in matched ankylosing spondylitis synovial fluid. Seemingly distinctive of ankylosing spondylitis blood was a TCR beta motif formed by eight highly homologous variants.

V lost 2 bases and J 1 base, leaving 9 bases between the germline ends. The germline CDR1 and CDR2 sequences are SGHKS and YYEKEE (reference sequence). The CDR3 totals 14 residues. Quantitative 5'-RACE was performed with molecular barcodes, and it yielded the TCR beta libraries. TCRdb independently ran MiXCR on the 5' RACE reads; one entry per CDR3 protein. The sample shows a few hundred thousand distinct CDR3 sequences, around 20% of them seen only once. The genes are TRBV5-5 and TRBJ1-2; D not certain. Material: blood, either unsorted or a sorted T cell fraction (not recorded which). This sequence originates from a male donor with ankylosing spondylitis or in good health (not recorded which). The CDR3 coding sequence is TGTGCCAGCAGCTTATATCGGGATAACTATGGCTACACCTTC. This encodes CASSLYRDNYGYTF.